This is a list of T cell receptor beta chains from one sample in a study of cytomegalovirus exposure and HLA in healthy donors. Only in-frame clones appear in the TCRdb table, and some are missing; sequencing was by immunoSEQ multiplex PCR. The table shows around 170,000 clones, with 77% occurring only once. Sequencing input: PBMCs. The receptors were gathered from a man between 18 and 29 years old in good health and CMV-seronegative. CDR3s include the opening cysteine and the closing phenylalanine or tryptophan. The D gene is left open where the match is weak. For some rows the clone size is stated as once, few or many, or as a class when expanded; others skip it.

TGTGCCAGCAGTGAAACTAGCGCATACAATGAGCAGTTCTTC | CASSETSAYNEQFF | . | TRBV2 | TRBD2 | TRBJ2-1
TGCGCCAGCAGCTTGGTCCCAGGGGACTATGGCTACACCTTC | CASSLVPGDYGYTF | . | TRBV5-1 | . | TRBJ1-2
TGTGCCAGCAGTGAATCCGTTTTTGGAAACACCATATATTTT | CASSESVFGNTIYF | . | TRBV6-1 | . | TRBJ1-3
TGTGCCAGCAGCTTGTTCGGGACAGCGAACACTGAAGCTTTCTTT | CASSLFGTANTEAFF | . | TRBV5-4 | TRBD1 | TRBJ1-1
TGTGCCAGCAGCTCAGGACTAGCGGGAGGGTCCGATACGCAGTATTTT | CASSSGLAGGSDTQYF | . | TRBV5-4 | TRBD2 | TRBJ2-3
TGTGCCAGCAGTTACTCCACAGGGTCGAATCAGCCCCAGCATTTT | CASSYSTGSNQPQHF | . | TRBV6-5 | . | TRBJ1-5
TGTGCCAGCTGGGCGGGGGCGCCGGGCAATCAGCCCCAGCATTTT | CASWAGAPGNQPQHF | . | TRBV6-1 | . | TRBJ1-5
TGTGCCAGCAGCTTAGAGTCTGGGACTAGCGGGAGGGTTGGGCAGTTCTTC | CASSLESGTSGRVGQFF | . | TRBV11-3 | TRBD2 | TRBJ2-1
TGTGCCAGCAGCCCATGGACAGGGAACACAGATACGCAGTATTTT | CASSPWTGNTDTQYF | . | TRBV7-2 | TRBD1 | TRBJ2-3
TGCAGCGTTGAAAATCGGGACAGGGGTTCTGGAAACACCATATATTTT | CSVENRDRGSGNTIYF | . | TRBV29-1 | TRBD1 | TRBJ1-3
TGCAGCGTTGGGTTTGACAGGGGGGATGAAAAACTGTTTTTT | CSVGFDRGDEKLFF | once | TRBV29-1 | TRBD1 | TRBJ1-4
TGTGCCAGCAGCCCGGCAGGAGGTCTAGCCAAAAACATTCAGTACTTC | CASSPAGGLAKNIQYF | . | TRBV7-6 | . | TRBJ2-4
TGTGCCAGCAGCTTGGGAGGGGTGGCTCAGCCCCAGCATTTT | CASSLGGVAQPQHF | . | TRBV11-2 | . | TRBJ1-5
TGTGCCAGCAGCAGCTCTAGCGGGGAGATGGGATTGAATACGCAGTATTTT | CASSSSSGEMGLNTQYF | . | TRBV4-2 | TRBD2 | TRBJ2-3
TGCGCCAGCAGCCAAGATCCAGCGGGGGGAATAGACAATGAGCAGTTCTTC | CASSQDPAGGIDNEQFF | . | TRBV4-3 | TRBD2 | TRBJ2-1
TGTGCCAGTAGCACCCAGCGGGGGAGAGTGTACAATGAGCAGTTCTTC | CASSTQRGRVYNEQFF | few | TRBV19 | TRBD2 | TRBJ2-1
TGTGCCAGCAGCTTAGTCCTAGCGGGAGGTAACGAGCAGTACTTC | CASSLVLAGGNEQYF | . | TRBV7-9 | TRBD2 | TRBJ2-7
TGTGCCAGCAGCTTAGGGCCAGGGGCCAACGTCCTGACTTTC | CASSLGPGANVLTF | once | TRBV7-6 | . | TRBJ2-6
TGTGCCACAGAGGGGGCCGGGGAGCTGTTTTTT | CATEGAGELFF | . | TRBV7-6 | . | TRBJ2-2
TGTGCCAGCTCAGACAGTAACTATGGCTACACCTTC | CASSDSNYGYTF | few | TRBV6-6 | . | TRBJ1-2
TGTGCCAGCAGCCTCCTAATAGAAGGGGGAATCTATGGCTACACCTTC | CASSLLIEGGIYGYTF | few | TRBV5-8 | . | TRBJ1-2
TGTGCCAGCAGCCGCGGGAGAGGACAGGGGTTCACTGAAGCTTTCTTT | CASSRGRGQGFTEAFF | . | TRBV11-3 | TRBD1 | TRBJ1-1
TGTGCCAGCAGCGGAGGCCGTGAGGACAGGGGGCGCTGGATTAATGGCTACACCTTC | CASSGGREDRGRWINGYTF | . | TRBV9 | TRBD1 | TRBJ1-2
TGTGCCAGCAGTGAAGACAGACCCTACGAGCAGTACTTC | CASSEDRPYEQYF | . | TRBV2 | . | TRBJ2-7